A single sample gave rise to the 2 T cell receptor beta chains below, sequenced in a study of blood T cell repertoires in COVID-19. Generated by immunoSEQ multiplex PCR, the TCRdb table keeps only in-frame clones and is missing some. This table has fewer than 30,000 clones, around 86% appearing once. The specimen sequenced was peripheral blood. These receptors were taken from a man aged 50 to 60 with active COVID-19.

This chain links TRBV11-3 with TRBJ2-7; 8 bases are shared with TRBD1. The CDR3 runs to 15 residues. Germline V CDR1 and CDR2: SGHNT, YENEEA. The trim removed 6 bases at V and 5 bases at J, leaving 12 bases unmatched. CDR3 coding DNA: TGTGCCAGCAGAACGGACAGGGAGCTAGACCACGAGCAGTACTTC. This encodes CASRTDRELDHEQYF.

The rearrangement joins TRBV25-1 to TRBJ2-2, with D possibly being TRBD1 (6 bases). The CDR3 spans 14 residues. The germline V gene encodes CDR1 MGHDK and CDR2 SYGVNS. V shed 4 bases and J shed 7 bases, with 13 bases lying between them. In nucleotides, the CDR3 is TGTGCCAGCAGTGGCAGGGGACATGTCGGGGAGCTGTTTTTT. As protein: CASSGRGHVGELFF.